The rows below give T cell receptor beta chains drawn from one sample of a study of beta chain features in type 1 diabetes. Profiled with immunoSEQ multiplex PCR; TCRdb holds only in-frame clones, not every one. The sample lists about 400,000 clones, around 13% seen once, with roughly 0.015% in the top ten. Sequenced input: naive CD4+ T cells from blood. The receptors were gathered from a man aged 18 to 29 in good health. Each CDR3 is given with its conserved first and last residue. The D gene is left open where the match is weak. The size of a clone is reported for some rows only, either as once, few or many, or as a class for expanded clones.

cdr3_aa: CASSPWRATYNEQFF
cdr3_nt: TGTGCCAGCTCACCGTGGAGGGCAACATACAATGAGCAGTTCTTC
clone_size: few
j_call: TRBJ2-1
d_call: .
v_call: TRBV18

cdr3_aa: CASSDGQVGNSPLHF
cdr3_nt: TGTGCCAGCAGCGACGGACAGGTCGGGAATTCACCCCTCCACTTT
clone_size: few
j_call: TRBJ1-6
d_call: TRBD1
v_call: TRBV9

cdr3_aa: CASSALAGATDTQYF
cdr3_nt: TGTGCCAGCAGTGCTCTAGCGGGAGCCACAGATACGCAGTATTTT
clone_size: .
j_call: TRBJ2-3
d_call: TRBD2
v_call: TRBV2

cdr3_aa: CASSPTGNYGYTF
cdr3_nt: TGTGCCAGCAGCCCGACAGGAAACTATGGCTACACCTTC
clone_size: .
j_call: TRBJ1-2
d_call: .
v_call: TRBV7-3

cdr3_aa: CASSFRADTDTQYF
cdr3_nt: TGTGCCAGCAGCTTCCGAGCGGACACAGATACGCAGTATTTT
clone_size: few
j_call: TRBJ2-3
d_call: .
v_call: TRBV5-6

cdr3_aa: CACRGLAGGMASYNEQFF
cdr3_nt: TGTGCCTGCCGGGGACTAGCGGGAGGGATGGCGTCCTACAATGAGCAGTTCTTC
clone_size: .
j_call: TRBJ2-1
d_call: TRBD2
v_call: TRBV30

cdr3_aa: CASSEGPRSYEQYF
cdr3_nt: TGTGCCAGCAGCGAGGGCCCAAGATCCTACGAGCAGTACTTC
clone_size: few
j_call: TRBJ2-7
d_call: .
v_call: TRBV6-6

cdr3_aa: CASSEYRTSVTGELFF
cdr3_nt: TGTGCCAGCAGTGAATATAGGACTAGCGTCACCGGGGAGCTGTTTTTT
clone_size: few
j_call: TRBJ2-2
d_call: TRBD2
v_call: TRBV25-1

cdr3_aa: CASSLTTSGGERFF
cdr3_nt: TGTGCCAGCAGTTTAACGACTAGCGGGGGGGAGAGGTTCTTC
clone_size: .
j_call: TRBJ2-1
d_call: TRBD2
v_call: TRBV28

cdr3_aa: CASSQGRGGGTNTGELFF
cdr3_nt: TGCGCCAGCAGCCAAGGGAGAGGTGGGGGGACGAACACCGGGGAGCTGTTTTTT
clone_size: few
j_call: TRBJ2-2
d_call: .
v_call: TRBV4-1

cdr3_aa: CASSLRGLAGGQETQYF
cdr3_nt: TGTGCTAGCAGCTTAAGGGGACTAGCGGGAGGGCAAGAGACCCAGTACTTC
clone_size: .
j_call: TRBJ2-5
d_call: TRBD2
v_call: TRBV7-7

cdr3_aa: CASGSSSGRELGGANVLTF
cdr3_nt: TGTGCTAGTGGTTCATCTAGCGGGAGGGAACTGGGTGGGGCCAACGTCCTGACTTTC
clone_size: few
j_call: TRBJ2-6
d_call: TRBD2
v_call: TRBV12-5

cdr3_aa: CASSFPNSYEQYF
cdr3_nt: TGTGCCAGCAGCTTTCCCAACTCCTACGAGCAGTACTTC
clone_size: few
j_call: TRBJ2-7
d_call: .
v_call: TRBV5-4

cdr3_aa: CASTFRGTDTQYF
cdr3_nt: TGTGCCAGCACCTTCCGGGGCACAGATACGCAGTATTTT
clone_size: .
j_call: TRBJ2-3
d_call: .
v_call: TRBV7-2

cdr3_aa: CASSFSGPAYEQYF
cdr3_nt: TGTGCCAGCAGTTTTTCAGGGCCCGCCTACGAGCAGTACTTC
clone_size: few
j_call: TRBJ2-7
d_call: .
v_call: TRBV28

cdr3_aa: CASRYLGQLQETQYF
cdr3_nt: TGTGCCAGCAGGTACTTGGGACAGCTCCAAGAGACCCAGTACTTC
clone_size: .
j_call: TRBJ2-5
d_call: TRBD1
v_call: TRBV28

cdr3_aa: CASSKDRAEQYF
cdr3_nt: TGTGCCAGCAGTAAGGACAGGGCCGAGCAGTACTTC
clone_size: few
j_call: TRBJ2-7
d_call: TRBD1
v_call: TRBV2

cdr3_aa: CASSPPGMGNQPQHF
cdr3_nt: TGTGCCAGCAGCCCCCCAGGGATGGGCAATCAGCCCCAGCATTTT
clone_size: few
j_call: TRBJ1-5
d_call: .
v_call: TRBV7-9

cdr3_aa: CASSTTGGSNSPLHF
cdr3_nt: TGTGCCAGTAGTACAACAGGGGGCTCTAATTCACCCCTCCACTTT
clone_size: .
j_call: TRBJ1-6
d_call: TRBD1
v_call: TRBV19

cdr3_aa: CASSLTLGDSSAVDTQYF
cdr3_nt: TGTGCCAGCAGCTTAACCCTGGGGGACAGCTCGGCGGTGGATACGCAGTATTTT
clone_size: few
j_call: TRBJ2-3
d_call: TRBD1
v_call: TRBV13

cdr3_aa: CASSEFRASRYEQYF
cdr3_nt: TGTGCCAGCAGTGAATTCCGAGCTAGCAGATACGAGCAGTACTTC
clone_size: .
j_call: TRBJ2-7
d_call: .
v_call: TRBV25-1

cdr3_aa: CASSLERTGELFF
cdr3_nt: TGTGCCAGCAGTTTGGAGCGAACCGGGGAGCTGTTTTTT
clone_size: few
j_call: TRBJ2-2
d_call: .
v_call: TRBV6-6

cdr3_aa: CSVAGLQPRGEQYF
cdr3_nt: TGCAGCGTCGCCGGGCTACAACCAAGGGGGGAGCAGTACTTC
clone_size: few
j_call: TRBJ2-7
d_call: .
v_call: TRBV29-1

cdr3_aa: CASSYMGTGSSPLHF
cdr3_nt: TGTGCCAGCAGCTACATGGGGACAGGGTCTTCACCCCTCCACTTT
clone_size: few
j_call: TRBJ1-6
d_call: TRBD1
v_call: TRBV7-2

cdr3_aa: CASEPGQGINQPQHF
cdr3_nt: TGTGCCAGCGAGCCGGGACAGGGGATCAATCAGCCCCAGCATTTT
clone_size: once
j_call: TRBJ1-5
d_call: TRBD1
v_call: TRBV5-8

cdr3_aa: CASSLSPRDTQYF
cdr3_nt: TGTGCCAGCAGTTTATCCCCGAGAGATACGCAGTATTTT
clone_size: .
j_call: TRBJ2-3
d_call: .
v_call: TRBV28

cdr3_aa: CASSLGQGSADTQYF
cdr3_nt: TGTGCCAGCAGTCTCGGACAAGGGTCGGCAGATACGCAGTATTTT
clone_size: .
j_call: TRBJ2-3
d_call: .
v_call: TRBV7-9

cdr3_aa: CASSIQGGVLGTEAFF
cdr3_nt: TGTGCCAGTAGTATACAAGGGGGCGTACTCGGCACTGAAGCTTTCTTT
clone_size: few
j_call: TRBJ1-1
d_call: TRBD1
v_call: TRBV19

cdr3_aa: CASSTTGTNYGKLFF
cdr3_nt: TGTGCCAGCAGTACAACCGGGACAAACTACGGAAAACTGTTTTTT
clone_size: .
j_call: TRBJ1-4
d_call: .
v_call: TRBV28

cdr3_aa: CASSLDVVLAKNIQYF
cdr3_nt: TGTGCCAGCAGCTTAGATGTAGTTTTGGCCAAAAACATTCAGTACTTC
clone_size: few
j_call: TRBJ2-4
d_call: .
v_call: TRBV7-9

cdr3_aa: CASSLRTAATDTQYF
cdr3_nt: TGTGCCAGCAGTTTGAGGACAGCCGCCACAGATACGCAGTATTTT
clone_size: .
j_call: TRBJ2-3
d_call: .
v_call: TRBV28

cdr3_aa: CASVTGNYGYTF
cdr3_nt: TGTGCCAGCGTCACGGGGAACTATGGCTACACCTTC
clone_size: few
j_call: TRBJ1-2
d_call: .
v_call: TRBV28

cdr3_aa: CASSPDGGAQHF
cdr3_nt: TGTGCCAGCAGCCCGGACGGCGGGGCCCAGCATTTT
clone_size: .
j_call: TRBJ1-5
d_call: .
v_call: TRBV6-6

cdr3_aa: CASSFGGLGAADTQYF
cdr3_nt: TGCGCCAGCAGCTTTGGGGGCCTGGGGGCGGCAGATACGCAGTATTTT
clone_size: few
j_call: TRBJ2-3
d_call: .
v_call: TRBV5-1

cdr3_aa: CAWRSNRGGNQPQHF
cdr3_nt: TGTGCCTGGAGATCTAACAGGGGGGGGAATCAGCCCCAGCATTTT
clone_size: few
j_call: TRBJ1-5
d_call: TRBD1
v_call: TRBV30

cdr3_aa: CASSILAGGYNEQFF
cdr3_nt: TGTGCCAGCAGTATCCTAGCGGGAGGCTACAATGAGCAGTTCTTC
clone_size: few
j_call: TRBJ2-1
d_call: TRBD2
v_call: TRBV2

cdr3_aa: CAWSLDWGGYGYTF
cdr3_nt: TGTGCCTGGAGTTTGGACTGGGGGGGCTATGGCTACACCTTC
clone_size: .
j_call: TRBJ1-2
d_call: .
v_call: TRBV30

cdr3_aa: CASSAPVPSPKWSSGNTIYF
cdr3_nt: TGTGCCAGCAGCGCTCCTGTCCCCAGCCCTAAATGGAGCTCTGGAAACACCATATATTTT
clone_size: few
j_call: TRBJ1-3
d_call: .
v_call: TRBV9

cdr3_aa: CASRSTSSDTQYF
cdr3_nt: TGTGCCAGCAGGAGCACTAGTTCGGATACGCAGTATTTT
clone_size: .
j_call: TRBJ2-3
d_call: .
v_call: TRBV28

cdr3_aa: CASSLAQGSVNTEAFF
cdr3_nt: TGCGCCAGCAGCTTGGCCCAGGGTTCGGTGAACACTGAAGCTTTCTTT
clone_size: few
j_call: TRBJ1-1
d_call: .
v_call: TRBV5-1

cdr3_aa: CASSLDGQGDTQYF
cdr3_nt: TGTGCCAGCAGCTTAGATGGGCAGGGGGACACCCAGTACTTC
clone_size: once
j_call: TRBJ2-5
d_call: TRBD1
v_call: TRBV7-7

cdr3_aa: CASSLTSGPSYEQYF
cdr3_nt: TGTGCCAGCAGCTTAACTAGCGGGCCCTCCTACGAGCAGTACTTC
clone_size: few
j_call: TRBJ2-7
d_call: TRBD2
v_call: TRBV7-3

cdr3_aa: CASLPGTRVYEQYF
cdr3_nt: TGTGCCAGCTTACCCGGGACTAGGGTTTACGAGCAGTACTTC
clone_size: few
j_call: TRBJ2-7
d_call: TRBD2
v_call: TRBV18

cdr3_aa: CASNRDRGPLGANVLTF
cdr3_nt: TGTGCCAGCAACCGGGACAGGGGGCCTCTGGGGGCCAACGTCCTGACTTTC
clone_size: .
j_call: TRBJ2-6
d_call: TRBD1
v_call: TRBV7-9

cdr3_aa: CASKTGGFTEAFF
cdr3_nt: TGTGCCAGCAAAACTGGGGGCTTCACTGAAGCTTTCTTT
clone_size: .
j_call: TRBJ1-1
d_call: .
v_call: TRBV7-2

cdr3_aa: CASSFRRGSGANVLTF
cdr3_nt: TGTGCCAGCAGTTTCCGAAGGGGTTCTGGGGCCAACGTCCTGACTTTC
clone_size: .
j_call: TRBJ2-6
d_call: .
v_call: TRBV28